The source of this T cell receptor (beta chain) is a study of blood T cell repertoires in COVID-19. The wider study: Both acute and convalescent COVID-19 samples were obtained from the United States, Italy and Spain. PBMCs, B-cell-depleted T cells, or T cells provided the cDNA or gDNA that made up the material.

Original processing methods: Reference gene primer amplification yielded estimated nucleated cell counts. The assay was immunoSEQ multiplex PCR, and TCRdb's table has in-frame clones only and misses some. Clone size and the V and J calls come from that table; the DNA yielded D and trimming. The sample includes around 72,000 clones, 81% of them seen just once. This TCR derives from an older woman with acute or convalescent COVID-19. The sample taken for sequencing was peripheral blood.

Here the CDR3 reads CASSPGVIQPQHF. The CDR3 DNA follows: TGTGCCAGCAGTCCAGGGGTGATTCAGCCCCAGCATTTT. The rearrangement links TRBV28 to TRBJ1-5; a possible D gene is TRBD1 (6 bases). CDR3 length equals 13 residues. In germline, CDR1 is MDHEN, CDR2 SYDVKM. V lost 5 bases and J lost 6, with 11 bases in between. The complete variable domain, with remaining parts taken from reference TRBV28 and TRBJ1-5, reads DVKVTQSSRYLVKRTGEKVFLECVQDMDHENMFWYRQDPGLGLRLIYFSYDVKMKEKGDIPEGYSVSREKKERFSLILESASTNQTSMYLCASSPGVIQPQHFGDGTRLSIL.